This entry concerns a single T cell receptor (beta chain). The data derive from a study of control samples from healthy donors and cancer patients. The method was immunoSEQ multiplex PCR; TCRdb's version includes in-frame clones alone and lacks a portion of them. The profile covers about 75,000 clones, with about 93% appearing a single time and 6.2% taken by the ten largest. The CDR3 runs to 12 residues. Germline V gene sequence: CDR1 MNHNY, CDR2 SVGAGI (reference sequence). V was pared by 6 bases and J by 4 bases, with 7 bases between. The sample consisted of blood. The receptor was derived from a middle-aged woman in good health. This rearrangement joins TRBV6-6 to TRBJ1-5; no definite D call. The CDR3 reads CASSPPNQPQHF. CDR3 in DNA: TGTGCCAGCAGCCCCCCAAATCAGCCCCAGCATTTT.